Shown below are 9 T cell receptor beta chains from a single sample sequenced in a study of blood T cell repertoires in COVID-19. Profiling relied on immunoSEQ multiplex PCR, and the TCRdb table lists in-frame clones only, not all of them. Among about 180,000 clones, 88% were seen once, and the ten largest hold around 9.5%. The source material was PBMCs or T cells enriched from blood (not recorded which). The receptors shown here come from a woman younger than 35 who had recovered from COVID-19.

V is TRBV15 and J is TRBJ1-1; TRBD1 agrees at 10 bases. The CDR3 contains 13 residues. The germline CDR1 and CDR2 sequences are LNHNV and YYDKDF (reference sequence). The CDR3 region is CATGGEGNTEAFF. CDR3 sequence (DNA): TGTGCGACAGGGGGCGAGGGGAACACTGAAGCTTTCTTT.

This clone was detected once. The chain joins TRBV2 to TRBJ2-3, with D possibly being TRBD2 (6 bases). Trimming took 7 bases from V and 0 from J, leaving 8 bases between them. Germline CDR1 reads SNHLY; CDR2 reads FYNNEI. The CDR3 covers 13 residues. CDR3 in amino acids: CASNGGSTDTQYF. The DNA for the CDR3 is TGTGCCAGCAATGGGGGGAGCACAGATACGCAGTATTTT.

This sequence joins TRBV7-9 and TRBJ1-5; D is perhaps TRBD1 (6 bases). V lost 5 bases and J 5 bases, leaving 13 bases between the germline ends. Germline CDR1 and CDR2: SEHNR and FQNEAQ (reference sequence). CDR3 length: 14 amino acids. The chain's CDR3 is CASSLQGAHQPQHF. The CDR3 nucleotides read TGTGCCAGCAGCCTACAGGGTGCCCATCAGCCCCAGCATTTT.

This clone showed up just a few times. This sample includes further DNA sequences coding for the same CDR3. The CDR3 is CASSLVLAGGSEQYF. In DNA form, the CDR3 reads TGCGCCAGCAGCTTGGTACTAGCGGGAGGGAGCGAGCAGTACTTC. The genes are TRBV5-1 and TRBJ2-7, with 13 bases identical to TRBD2. Germline CDR1 SGHRS, CDR2 YFSETQ. Trimming at V came to 0 bases and at J to 6 bases, leaving 3 bases not matched to a gene. This CDR3 is 15 amino acids long.

The V gene is TRBV5-4, the J gene TRBJ2-2, with 14 bases matching TRBD2. This CDR3 is 18 amino acids long. Unmatched junction bases numbered 10, after V lost 4 bases and J lost 5 bases. Per germline, CDR1 SGHNT and CDR2 YYREEE (reference sequence). The CDR3 DNA is TGTGCCAGCAGCCGAACCGGGACTAGCGGGAGTTTTACCGGGGAGCTGTTTTTT. This codes for CASSRTGTSGSFTGELFF.

CDR3 amino acids: CASSLLQGAWEKLFF. The CDR3 DNA reads TGTGCCAGCAGCCTTCTACAGGGGGCTTGGGAAAAACTGTTTTTT. The genes are TRBV28 and TRBJ1-4; 9 bases map to TRBD1. The CDR3 length is 15 residues. Per the germline V gene, CDR1 is MDHEN and CDR2 is SYDVKM. Trimming removed 6 bases from V and 8 bases from J; junction bases left unmatched: 10.

The V call is TRBV30, the J call TRBJ2-2, with D possibly being TRBD2 (5 bases). The V end lost 4 bases, the J end lost 3 bases, and 15 bases lay between the germline ends. Germline CDR1 reads GTSNPN; CDR2 reads SVGIG (reference sequence). The CDR3 consists of 15 residues. Here the CDR3 reads CAWNKGVGDTGELFF. The DNA for the CDR3 is TGTGCCTGGAATAAAGGAGTGGGAGACACCGGGGAGCTGTTTTTT.

This clone has a handful of counts. V gene TRBV3-1 (or the pseudogene TRBV3-2) combines with J gene TRBJ1-4; D uncertain. The V gene's germline CDR1 is LGHDT and CDR2 YNNKEL (reference sequence). The germline V and J ends were trimmed by 4 bases and 7 bases, with 13 bases remaining between them. This CDR3 is built from 14 residues. The DNA for the CDR3 is TGTGCCAGCAGCCCCGGTGGCGAGGTTGAAAAACTGTTTTTT. This gives the protein CASSPGGEVEKLFF.

Regarding this clone: One end of the junction varies from germline; a read error may be responsible. The chain couples TRBV7-7 to TRBJ2-2; 10 positions agree with TRBD1. The CDR3 covers 15 residues. Germline CDR1 reads SSHAT; CDR2 reads FNYEAQ (reference sequence). CDR3 in DNA: TGTGCTAGCAGCCCCGGGACAGGGGACACCGGGGAGCTGTTTTTT. Amino acids: CASSPGTGDTGELFF. Looking up the rest from reference TRBV7-7 and TRBJ2-2 gives the full variable domain: GAGVSQSPRYKVTKRGQDVTLRCDPISSHATLYWYQQALGQGPEFLTYFNYEAQPDKSGLPSDRFSAERPEGSISTLTIQRTEQRDSAMYRCASSPGTGDTGELFFGEGSRLTVL.